This T cell receptor (beta chain) appears in the sequencing data of a study of T cells in Graves' hyperthyroidism and ophthalmopathy. Template material for amplifying TCR beta CDR3 regions consisted of RNA transcripts. The HTBI primer set drove a first-round RT-PCR of the TCR CDR3. MiXCR, run by TCRdb on the multiplex PCR reads, gives a single entry per CDR3 protein. The sample carries some 370,000 distinct CDR3 sequences, roughly 17% recorded once. Uncontrolled infections, other autoimmune diseases, pregnancy or lactation led to exclusion of patients. Regarding the study as a whole: Ophthalmopathy was predicted by the model a median of roughly 6.7 months ahead of onset.

This clonotype was observed many times. The antigen remains undetermined. CDR1 and CDR2 (germline): SGHVS, FQNEAQ. Unmatched junction bases numbered 2, after V lost 1 base and J lost 0 bases. CDR3 length: 16 residues. The sequence derives from a woman in her twenties or thirties with Graves' hyperthyroidism that later progressed to Graves' ophthalmopathy. The chain combines TRBV7-8 with TRBJ2-2, with 7 bases that match TRBD1. The source material was blood. Here the CDR3 DNA reads TGTGCCAGCAGCTTAGAAGGGACAGCGAACACCGGGGAGCTGTTTTTT. Amino acids: CASSLEGTANTGELFF.